This entry describes one T cell receptor beta chain. The data belong to a study of blood T cell repertoires in COVID-19. Turning to the study itself: Acute-phase and convalescent COVID-19 samples originated in the United States, Italy and Spain. The cDNA or gDNA used as material had been derived from T cells, B-cell-depleted T cells, or PBMCs.

V was shortened by 2 bases and J by 2 bases, with 13 bases between the two germline ends. Germline CDR1 is MNHNY and CDR2 is SVGAGI (reference sequence). The CDR3 sequence is 16 residues long. As originally analysed: The assay estimated nucleated cells by amplifying reference gene primers. Generated by immunoSEQ multiplex PCR, the TCRdb table keeps only in-frame clones and is missing some. That table is the source of V, J and clone size, and D and trimming were worked out from the DNA. The table shows 230,000 or so clones, with approximately 80% occurring only once. The chain is built from TRBV6-6 and TRBJ1-5; the D is unclear. The source is a woman aged 40 to 49 who had recovered from COVID-19. Sequencing input: peripheral blood. The CDR3 region is CASSYTPGIRNQPQHF. The CDR3 DNA follows: TGTGCCAGCAGTTACACCCCCGGGATTCGCAATCAGCCCCAGCATTTT.